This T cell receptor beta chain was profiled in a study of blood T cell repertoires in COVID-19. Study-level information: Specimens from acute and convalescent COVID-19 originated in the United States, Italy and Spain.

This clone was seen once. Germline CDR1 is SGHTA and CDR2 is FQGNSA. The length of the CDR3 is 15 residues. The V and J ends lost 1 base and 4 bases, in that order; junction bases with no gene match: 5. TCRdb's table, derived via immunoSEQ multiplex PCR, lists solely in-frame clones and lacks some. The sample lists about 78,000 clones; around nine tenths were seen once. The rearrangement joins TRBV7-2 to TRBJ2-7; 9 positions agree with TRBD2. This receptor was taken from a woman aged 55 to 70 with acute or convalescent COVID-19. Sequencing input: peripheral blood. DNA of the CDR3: TGTGCCAGCAGCTTAGTGACTAGCGGTGAATACGAGCAGTACTTC. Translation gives CASSLVTSGEYEQYF.